Listed here are 32 T cell receptor beta chains from one sample, sequenced in a study of blood T cell repertoires in COVID-19. The repertoire was sequenced with immunoSEQ multiplex PCR; TCRdb's copy has only in-frame clones and lacks some. Counted here are about 170,000 clones, approximately 80% occurring once; the ten biggest clones make up roughly 2.9%. Sequencing used peripheral blood. The receptors stem from a woman aged 55-70 years with acute or convalescent COVID-19.

This clone was detected only once. This chain links TRBV7-8 with TRBJ1-2; weak D call: TRBD1 (6 bases). Per germline, CDR1 SGHVS and CDR2 FQNEAQ. The V end was cut by 5 bases, the J end by 5 bases, with 15 bases between. The CDR3 covers 14 residues. CDR3 protein: CASSRNRASYGYTF. The DNA of the CDR3 is TGTGCCAGCAGCCGCAACAGGGCTTCTTATGGCTACACCTTC.

V is TRBV27 and J is TRBJ1-6; weak D call: TRBD1 (6 bases). Per germline, CDR1 MNHEY and CDR2 SMNVEV (reference sequence). V gave up 5 bases and J gave up 6 bases, with 14 bases separating them. This CDR3 spans 15 amino acids. CDR3 in amino acids: CASSPSQGSNSPLHF. In DNA, the CDR3 is TGTGCCAGCAGTCCGAGCCAGGGGTCTAATTCACCCCTCCACTTT.

The V call is TRBV11-3, the J call TRBJ1-1; a weak D match, TRBD1 (6 bases). CDR3 length equals 13 residues. From germline, CDR1 is SGHNT and CDR2 YENEEA. Trimming removed 3 bases from V and 4 bases from J, with 9 bases in between. The CDR3 here is CASSLQGSTEAFF. CDR3 DNA sequence: TGTGCCAGCAGCTTGCAGGGGTCCACTGAAGCTTTCTTT.

The chain couples TRBV10-1 to TRBJ2-1; TRBD2 matches 8 bases. Germline CDR1 reads WNHNN; CDR2 reads SYGVQD (reference sequence). This CDR3 is 15 amino acids long. Unmatched junction bases numbered 7, after V lost 5 bases and J lost 4 bases. The CDR3 region is CASSSGGPGYNEQFF. As DNA, the CDR3 is TGCGCCAGCAGTAGCGGGGGCCCGGGATACAATGAGCAGTTCTTC.

This rearrangement joins TRBV14 to TRBJ2-5, with 9 nucleotides matching TRBD1. CDR3 length equals 18 residues. Germline values: CDR1 SGHDN, CDR2 FVKESK. Unmatched junction bases numbered 11, after V lost 2 bases and J lost 1 base. The CDR3 DNA reads as TGTGCCAGCAGCCAAAAGTATAGGACAGGGGTCCTCCAAGAGACCCAGTACTTC. The encoded protein is CASSQKYRTGVLQETQYF.

The genes are TRBV5-1 and TRBJ2-2; 7 bases fit TRBD1. The CDR3 spans 14 residues. With 3 bases clipped from V and 7 bases from J, the junction kept 6 bases outside the gene matches. The germline CDR1 and CDR2 sequences are SGHRS and YFSETQ. The CDR3 reads CASSSQTGLGELFF. The DNA for the CDR3 is TGCGCCAGCAGCTCCCAGACAGGGCTCGGGGAGCTGTTTTTT.

This rearrangement joins TRBV6-5 to TRBJ1-3; D unresolved. Germline assignment: CDR1 MNHEY and CDR2 SVGAGI. This CDR3 comprises 12 residues. The germline V and J ends were trimmed by 8 bases and 0 bases, with 5 bases remaining between them. CDR3 amino acids: CASDTSGNTIYF. The CDR3 bases are TGTGCCAGCGACACCTCTGGAAACACCATATATTTT.

This clone was picked up a small number of times. The rearrangement joins TRBV10-3 to TRBJ2-7; no clear D gene. Germline assignment: CDR1 ENHRY and CDR2 SYGVKD. V gave up 5 bases and J gave up 1 base, with 12 bases separating them. The CDR3 loop spans 14 amino acids. CDR3 DNA sequence: TGTGCCATCAGTTACTATTCGGATTCCTACGAGCAGTACTTC. Residues: CAISYYSDSYEQYF.

This chain's CDR3 is CASTPDSRGEQFF. DNA for the CDR3: TGTGCCAGCACCCCCGACTCAAGGGGCGAGCAGTTCTTC. The V gene is TRBV6-2 or TRBV6-3, the J gene TRBJ2-1, with D possibly being TRBD1 (5 bases). CDR1 is MNHEY, CDR2 SVGEGT, per germline. This CDR3 has 13 residues. V dropped 7 bases and J dropped 10 bases, with 17 bases sitting between them.

This clone was recorded a few times. This chain connects TRBV7-2 to TRBJ1-4; D uncertain. This CDR3 has 16 residues. The V end was cut by 4 bases, the J end by 0 bases, with 12 bases between. The germline V gene has CDR1 SGHTA and CDR2 FQGNSA. The CDR3 loop is CASSWTSGSTNEKLFF. CDR3 DNA: TGTGCCAGCAGCTGGACGTCGGGATCAACTAATGAAAAACTGTTTTTT.

The V and J genes are TRBV18 and TRBJ2-7; 7 bases align to TRBD2. CDR1 is KGHSH and CDR2 is LQKENI in the germline V gene. This CDR3 comprises 15 residues. Trimming at V came to 10 bases and at J to 7 bases, leaving 19 bases not matched to a gene. CDR3 DNA sequence: TGTGCCAACTCCCGGGGGGAAGCCCCCCGGGGAGAGCAGTACTTC. Its translation is CANSRGEAPRGEQYF.

V gene TRBV29-1 combines with J gene TRBJ1-1; TRBD1 aligns across 7 bases. V lost 1 base, J lost 10 bases, and 9 bases stayed unmatched. The CDR3 has 13 residues. Germline V gene sequence: CDR1 SQVTM, CDR2 ANQGSEA. CDR3 nucleotides: TGCAGCGTTGAAGGACAGGGAAGAGGGGGAGCTTTCTTT. Encoded protein: CSVEGQGRGGAFF.

CDR3 region: CASRGGSYNSPLHF. The CDR3 DNA reads TGTGCCAGCAGGGGGGGCTCCTATAATTCACCCCTCCACTTT. The chain joins TRBV7-2 to TRBJ1-6; TRBD1 might be the D (5 bases). The CDR3 spans 14 residues. The ends were cut back, 6 bases at V and 0 bases at J, with 6 bases in the middle. CDR1 and CDR2 (germline): SGHTA, FQGNSA.

This chain joins TRBV9 and TRBJ1-1; TRBD1 aligns across 8 bases. Germline CDR1 and CDR2: SGDLS and YYNGEE. The CDR3 runs to 16 residues. The ends lost 0 bases at V and 4 bases at J; junction bases unmatched: 8. The CDR3 nucleotides read TGTGCCAGCAGCGTAGCAGGGGGCGCGCGAGTCACTGAAGCTTTCTTT. It codes for CASSVAGGARVTEAFF. Combining the CDR3 with reference TRBV9 and TRBJ1-1 gives the whole variable domain DSGVTQTPKHLITATGQRVTLRCSPRSGDLSVYWYQQSLDQGLQFLIQYYNGEERAKGNILERFSAQQFPDLHSELNLSSLELGDSALYFCASSVAGGARVTEAFFGQGTRLTVV.

CDR3 DNA: TGTGCCAGCTCACCGGGACACGTTGAAAAACTGTTTTTT. It yields the protein CASSPGHVEKLFF. The chain couples TRBV18 to TRBJ1-4, with a tentative D call TRBD1 (6 bases). The CDR3 spans 13 residues. Germline V gives CDR1 KGHSH, CDR2 LQKENI. V gave up 3 bases and J gave up 7 bases, with 9 bases separating them.

Here the CDR3 DNA reads TGTGCCAGCAGTTCTTTTCAGGCAGATACGCAGTATTTT. It specifies CASSSFQADTQYF. The V and J genes are TRBV27 and TRBJ2-3; D not resolved. The germline V gene has CDR1 MNHEY and CDR2 SMNVEV (reference sequence). With 4 bases removed from V and 4 bases from J, the gap between germline ends came to 9 bases. The CDR3 is 13 amino acids.

This rearrangement joins TRBV23-1 to TRBJ1-5; weak D call: TRBD1 (6 bases). TRBV23-1 qualifies as an ORF whose function is uncertain. CDR3 length equals 15 residues. The V end was cut by 0 bases, the J end by 4 bases, with 10 bases between. The DNA of the CDR3 is TGCGCCAGCAGTCAATCCGGACAGCCGAATCAGCCCCAGCATTTT. The encoded protein is CASSQSGQPNQPQHF.

The sample holds a few counts of this clone. The chain links TRBV27 to TRBJ1-4; no clear D gene. This CDR3 has 15 residues. The V end was cut by 5 bases, the J end by 8 bases, with 18 bases between. Germline V gene lookup returns CDR1 MNHEY and CDR2 SMNVEV (reference sequence). Here the CDR3 reads CASSEHPGREEKLFF. CDR3 bases: TGTGCCAGCAGTGAACACCCGGGGAGGGAAGAAAAACTGTTTTTT.

The chain carries TRBV5-1 and TRBJ1-2, with D perhaps matching TRBD1 (5 bases). V was cut by 4 bases and J by 4 bases, with 14 bases left in between. CDR1 is SGHRS, CDR2 YFSETQ, per germline. This CDR3 contains 14 residues. The CDR3 loop reads CASSPTVNLYGYTF. The CDR3, as DNA: TGCGCCAGCAGCCCGACAGTCAACCTCTATGGCTACACCTTC.

The chain has TRBV5-4 and TRBJ1-1; no clear D gene. Trimming removed 0 bases from V and 3 bases from J, with 6 bases in between. The germline V gene encodes CDR1 SGHNT and CDR2 YYREEE (reference sequence). This CDR3 is built from 13 residues. CDR3 in amino acids: CASSLVADTEAFF. The CDR3 region has the DNA TGTGCCAGCAGCTTGGTGGCAGACACTGAAGCTTTCTTT. The full variable domain, with the rest looked up from reference TRBV5-4 and TRBJ1-1, is ETGVTQSPTHLIKTRGQQVTLRCSSQSGHNTVSWYQQALGQGPQFIFQYYREEENGRGNFPPRFSGLQFPNYSSELNVNALELDDSALYLCASSLVADTEAFFGQGTRLTVV.

The chain uses TRBV24-1 and TRBJ2-1, with TRBD2 as a possible D gene (6 bases). The CDR3 length is 15 residues. The V end was cut by 0 bases, the J end by 4 bases, with 9 bases between. Germline V CDR1 and CDR2: KGHDR, SFDVKD. This CDR3 is CATSDLSGVYNEQFF. Written as DNA, the CDR3 is TGTGCCACCAGTGATTTGTCGGGGGTGTACAATGAGCAGTTCTTC.

The V call is TRBV6-5, the J call TRBJ1-2; TRBD1 matches 9 bases. Germline V CDR1 and CDR2: MNHEY, SVGAGI. The length of the CDR3 is 15 residues. The trim removed 5 bases at V and 4 bases at J, leaving 8 bases unmatched. CDR3 protein: CASSNRGQASYGYTF. Written as DNA, the CDR3 is TGTGCCAGCAGTAACAGGGGGCAAGCTAGCTATGGCTACACCTTC.

The chain combines TRBV5-1 with TRBJ2-2, with D tentatively TRBD2 (6 bases). Germline values: CDR1 SGHRS, CDR2 YFSETQ. Trimming removed 0 bases at V and 0 bases at J, with 9 bases between. The CDR3 is made up of 16 amino acids. CDR3 sequence (DNA): TGCGCCAGCAGCTTGGTCCCGGGGGCGAACACCGGGGAGCTGTTTTTT. It yields the protein CASSLVPGANTGELFF.

V usage is TRBV5-4 and J usage is TRBJ1-3; no clear D gene. V dropped 0 bases and J dropped 0 bases, with 4 bases sitting between them. Looked up from germline, CDR1 is SGHNT and CDR2 is YYREEE (reference sequence). The CDR3 is made up of 14 amino acids. The DNA of the CDR3 is TGTGCCAGCAGCTTGGGGAGCTCTGGAAACACCATATATTTT. Its translation is CASSLGSSGNTIYF.

The chain is built from TRBV30 and TRBJ2-6, with a tentative D call TRBD1 (7 bases). The CDR3 contains 15 residues. Germline V gene lookup returns CDR1 GTSNPN and CDR2 SVGIG (reference sequence). V lost 2 bases and J lost 5, with 13 bases in between. In DNA form, the CDR3 reads TGTGCCTGGAGTAGACAGGGAGGATGGGCCAACGTCCTGACTTTC. The encoded protein is CAWSRQGGWANVLTF.

The V call is TRBV20-1, the J call TRBJ2-3, with 12 bases lining up with TRBD2. The CDR3 is 16 residues long. V lost 3 bases to trimming and J lost 0 bases; unmatched junction nucleotides: 4. Germline V gives CDR1 DFQATT, CDR2 SNEGSKA (reference sequence). Here the CDR3 DNA reads TGCAGTGCTAGTACTAGCGGGGGGCCTAGCACAGATACGCAGTATTTT. Amino acids: CSASTSGGPSTDTQYF.

This clone was detected once. This sequence joins TRBV7-2 and TRBJ1-2, with a tentative D call TRBD1 (5 bases). The CDR3 has 15 amino acids. Germline V gene lookup returns CDR1 SGHTA and CDR2 FQGNSA. Trimming took off 5 bases at V and 2 bases at J, with 15 bases between the two ends. CDR3 sequence (DNA): TGTGCCAGCAGCCCCCGCCCCGGGGGGAACTATGGCTACACCTTC. Its protein product is CASSPRPGGNYGYTF.

CDR3 in amino acids: CAIRGTDNSPLHF. The CDR3 DNA follows: TGTGCCATCAGGGGGACAGATAATTCACCCCTCCACTTT. J is TRBJ1-6 and V is TRBV10-3; 7 bases agree with TRBD1. The CDR3 has 13 residues. The V gene end was trimmed by 6 bases and the J gene end by 5 bases; junction bases not matched to a gene: 1. Germline CDR1 and CDR2: ENHRY and SYGVKD.

J is TRBJ2-3 and V is TRBV19; 11 nucleotides agree with TRBD1. J was trimmed by 5 bases and V by 5 bases; bases with no gene match: 9. Germline V gene sequence: CDR1 LNHDA, CDR2 SQIVND (reference sequence). The length of the CDR3 is 16 residues. DNA of the CDR3: TGTGCCAGTAGTGTGGGACAGGGGGTTTTTGTAGATACGCAGTATTTT. Protein sequence: CASSVGQGVFVDTQYF.

The chain joins TRBV9 to TRBJ1-2, with D possibly matching TRBD1 (6 bases). This CDR3 region has 14 residues. The ends were cut back, 0 bases at V and 5 bases at J, with 11 bases in the middle. CDR1 is SGDLS, CDR2 YYNGEE, per germline. CDR3 loop: CASSVVAQGYGYTF. The CDR3 DNA sequence: TGTGCCAGCAGCGTAGTCGCACAGGGATATGGCTACACCTTC.

The V and J genes are TRBV5-6 and TRBJ2-7; D is unresolved. Germline-derived CDR1 and CDR2 are SGHDT and YYEEEE. This CDR3 has 15 residues. Trimming shortened V by 0 bases and J by 6 bases, and 16 bases separated the two germline ends. Written as DNA, the CDR3 is TGTGCCAGCAGCTTGGGGAGTTTACCGACGGCCGAGCAGTACTTC. Translation: CASSLGSLPTAEQYF. Drawing the rest from reference TRBV5-6 and TRBJ2-7, the complete variable domain is DAGVTQSPTHLIKTRGQQVTLRCSPKSGHDTVSWYQQALGQGPQFIFQYYEEEERQRGNFPDRFSGHQFPNYSSELNVNALLLGDSALYLCASSLGSLPTAEQYFGPGTRLTVT.

This clone was detected only once. The DNA for the CDR3 is TGTGCCAGCAGTAACGGACAGAACAATCAGCCCCAGCATTTT. Translating gives CASSNGQNNQPQHF. The chain links TRBV6-6 to TRBJ1-5; D is perhaps TRBD1 (6 bases). CDR1 and CDR2 (germline): MNHNY, SVGAGI (reference sequence). Trimming pared 5 bases from V and 3 bases from J, leaving 11 bases between. This CDR3 has 14 residues.